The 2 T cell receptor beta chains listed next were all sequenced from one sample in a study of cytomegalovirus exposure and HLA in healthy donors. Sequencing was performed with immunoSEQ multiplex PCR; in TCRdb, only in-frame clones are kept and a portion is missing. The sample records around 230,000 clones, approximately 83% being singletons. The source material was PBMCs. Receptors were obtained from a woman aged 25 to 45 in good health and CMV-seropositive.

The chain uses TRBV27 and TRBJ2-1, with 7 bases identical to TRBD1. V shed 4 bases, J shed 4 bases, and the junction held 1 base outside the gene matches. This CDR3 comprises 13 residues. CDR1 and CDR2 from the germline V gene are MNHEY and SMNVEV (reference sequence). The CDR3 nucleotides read TGTGCCAGCAGTTCGACAGGGTACAATGAGCAGTTCTTC. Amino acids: CASSSTGYNEQFF.

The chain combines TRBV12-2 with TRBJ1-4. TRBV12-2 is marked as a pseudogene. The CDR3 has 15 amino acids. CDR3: CASRLKYRSGEKLFF. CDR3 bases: TGTGCAAGTCGCTTAAAATATCGTTCCGGTGAAAAACTGTTTTTT.